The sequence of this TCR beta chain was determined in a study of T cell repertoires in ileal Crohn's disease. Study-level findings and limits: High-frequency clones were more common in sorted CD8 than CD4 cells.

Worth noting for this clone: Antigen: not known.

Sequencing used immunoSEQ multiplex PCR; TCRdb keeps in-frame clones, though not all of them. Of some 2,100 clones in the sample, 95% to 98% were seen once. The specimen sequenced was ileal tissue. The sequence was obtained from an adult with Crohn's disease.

The CDR3 bases are TGCGCCAGCAGCCGGGGGGGTTCCACAGATACGCAGTATTTT. Protein: CASSRGGSTDTQYF. The V call is TRBV5-1, the J call TRBJ2-3; 8 bases match TRBD2. The CDR3 is 14 residues long. V lost 4 bases to trimming and J lost 2 bases; unmatched junction nucleotides: 3. Germline lookup yields CDR1 SGHRS and CDR2 YFSETQ.